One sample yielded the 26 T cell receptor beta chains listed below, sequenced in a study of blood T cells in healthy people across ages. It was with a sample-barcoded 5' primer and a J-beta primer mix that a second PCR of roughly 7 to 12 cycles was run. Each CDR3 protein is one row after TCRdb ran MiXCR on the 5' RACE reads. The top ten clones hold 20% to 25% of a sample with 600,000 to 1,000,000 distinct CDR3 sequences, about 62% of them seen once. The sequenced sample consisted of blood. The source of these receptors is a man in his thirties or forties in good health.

The CDR3 reads CSASRAGANVLTF. In DNA, the CDR3 is TGCAGTGCTAGCCGAGCTGGGGCCAACGTCCTGACTTTC. V gene TRBV20-1 combines with J gene TRBJ2-6, with D uncertain. Germline CDR1 reads DFQATT; CDR2 reads SNEGSKA (reference sequence). The V and J ends lost 3 bases and 2 bases respectively, with 5 bases between them. The length of the CDR3 is 13 residues.

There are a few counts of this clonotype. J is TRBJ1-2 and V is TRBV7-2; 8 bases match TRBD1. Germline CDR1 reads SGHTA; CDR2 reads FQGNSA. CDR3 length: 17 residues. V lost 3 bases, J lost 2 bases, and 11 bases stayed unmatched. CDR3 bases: TGTGCCAGCAGCTTGTCGACAGGGGCTGGGGTAAACTATGGCTACACCTTC. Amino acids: CASSLSTGAGVNYGYTF.

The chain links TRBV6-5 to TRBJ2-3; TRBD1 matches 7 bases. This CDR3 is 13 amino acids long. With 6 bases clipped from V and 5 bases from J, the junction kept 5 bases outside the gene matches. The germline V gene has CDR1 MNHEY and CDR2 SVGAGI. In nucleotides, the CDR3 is TGTGCCAGCAGAAGGGGACAGAAAGATACGCAGTATTTT. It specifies CASRRGQKDTQYF.

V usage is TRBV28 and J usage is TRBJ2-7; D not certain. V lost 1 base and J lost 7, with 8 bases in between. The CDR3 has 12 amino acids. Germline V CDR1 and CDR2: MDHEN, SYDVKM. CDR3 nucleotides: TGTGCCAGCAGTTTATATTTTGGGGAGCAGTACTTC. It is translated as CASSLYFGEQYF.

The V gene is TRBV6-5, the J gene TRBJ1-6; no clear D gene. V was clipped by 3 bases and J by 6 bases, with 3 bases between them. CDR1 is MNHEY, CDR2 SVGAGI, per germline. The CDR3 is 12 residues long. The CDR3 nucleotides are TGTGCCAGCAGTTATAGTAATTCACCCCTCCACTTT. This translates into CASSYSNSPLHF.

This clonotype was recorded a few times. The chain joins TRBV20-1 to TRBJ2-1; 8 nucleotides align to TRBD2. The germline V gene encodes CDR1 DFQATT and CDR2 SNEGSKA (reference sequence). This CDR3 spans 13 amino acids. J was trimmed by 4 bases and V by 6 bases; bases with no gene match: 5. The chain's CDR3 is CSAGGGIYNEQFF. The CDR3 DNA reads TGCAGTGCCGGGGGGGGTATATACAATGAGCAGTTCTTC.

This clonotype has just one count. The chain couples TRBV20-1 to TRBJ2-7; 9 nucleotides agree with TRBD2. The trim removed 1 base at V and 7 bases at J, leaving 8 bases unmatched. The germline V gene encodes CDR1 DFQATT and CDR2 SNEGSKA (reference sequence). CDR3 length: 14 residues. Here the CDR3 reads CSARGREGYNEQYF. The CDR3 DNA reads TGCAGTGCTAGAGGGCGGGAGGGTTACAATGAGCAGTACTTC.

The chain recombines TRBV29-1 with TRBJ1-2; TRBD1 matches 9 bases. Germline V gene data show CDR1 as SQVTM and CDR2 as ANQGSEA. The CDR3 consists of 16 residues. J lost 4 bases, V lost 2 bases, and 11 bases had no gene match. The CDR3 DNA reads TGCAGCGTTGAAAGGAGTCGGGACAGGGCAACCTATGGCTACACCTTC. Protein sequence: CSVERSRDRATYGYTF.

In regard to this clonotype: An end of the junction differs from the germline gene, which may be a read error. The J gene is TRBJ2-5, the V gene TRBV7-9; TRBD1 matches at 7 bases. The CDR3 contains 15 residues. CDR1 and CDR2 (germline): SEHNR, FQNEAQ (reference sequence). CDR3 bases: TGTGCCCGCAGCTTCCTGGGACAGCCTGAAGAGACCCAGTACTTC. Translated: CARSFLGQPEETQYF.

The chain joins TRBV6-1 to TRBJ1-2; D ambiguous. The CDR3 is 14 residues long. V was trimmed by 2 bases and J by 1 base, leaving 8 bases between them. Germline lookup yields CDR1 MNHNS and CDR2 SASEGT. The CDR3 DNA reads TGTGCCAGCAGTGAACGCGGGGATAACTATGGCTACACCTTC. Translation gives CASSERGDNYGYTF.

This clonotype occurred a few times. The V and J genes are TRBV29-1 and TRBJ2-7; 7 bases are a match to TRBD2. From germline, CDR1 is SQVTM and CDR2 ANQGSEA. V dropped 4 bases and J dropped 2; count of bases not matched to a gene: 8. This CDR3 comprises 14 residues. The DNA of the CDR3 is TGCAGCGTTGCTCCCAGCGGGAACCCCTACGAGCAGTACTTC. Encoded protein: CSVAPSGNPYEQYF.

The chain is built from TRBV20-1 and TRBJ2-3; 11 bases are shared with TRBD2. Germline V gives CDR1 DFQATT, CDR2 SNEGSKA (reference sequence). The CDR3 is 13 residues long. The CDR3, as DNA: TGCAGCGGGGGACTAGCGGTTACAGATACGCAGTATTTT. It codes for CSGGLAVTDTQYF.

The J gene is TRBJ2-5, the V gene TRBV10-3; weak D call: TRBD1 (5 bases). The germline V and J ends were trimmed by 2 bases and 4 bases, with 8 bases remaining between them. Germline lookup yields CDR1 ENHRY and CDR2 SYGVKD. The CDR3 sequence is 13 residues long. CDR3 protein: CAISEKGIETQYF. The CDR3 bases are TGTGCCATCAGTGAGAAGGGGATAGAGACCCAGTACTTC.

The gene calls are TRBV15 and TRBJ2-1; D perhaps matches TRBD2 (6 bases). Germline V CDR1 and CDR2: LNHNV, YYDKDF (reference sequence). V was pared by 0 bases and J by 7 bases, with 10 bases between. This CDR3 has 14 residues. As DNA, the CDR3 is TGTGCCACCAGCAGAGATGTAGGGAGGAATGAGCAGTTCTTC. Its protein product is CATSRDVGRNEQFF.

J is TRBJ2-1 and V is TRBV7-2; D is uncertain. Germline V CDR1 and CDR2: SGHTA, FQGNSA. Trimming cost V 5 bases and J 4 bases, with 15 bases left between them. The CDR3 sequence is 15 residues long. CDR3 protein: CASSPDPQPYNEQFF. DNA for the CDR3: TGTGCCAGCAGCCCGGACCCGCAACCATACAATGAGCAGTTCTTC.

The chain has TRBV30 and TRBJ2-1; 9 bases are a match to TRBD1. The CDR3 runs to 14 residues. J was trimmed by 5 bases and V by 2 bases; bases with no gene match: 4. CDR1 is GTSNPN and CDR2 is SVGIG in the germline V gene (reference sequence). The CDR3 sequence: CAWSPGQGHNEQFF. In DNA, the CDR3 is TGTGCCTGGAGTCCGGGACAGGGTCACAATGAGCAGTTCTTC. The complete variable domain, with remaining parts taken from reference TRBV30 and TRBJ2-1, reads SQTIHQWPATLVQPVGSPLSLECTVEGTSNPNLYWYRQAAGRGLQLLFYSVGIGQISSEVPQNLSASRPQDRQFILSSKKLLLSDSGFYLCAWSPGQGHNEQFFGPGTRLTVL.

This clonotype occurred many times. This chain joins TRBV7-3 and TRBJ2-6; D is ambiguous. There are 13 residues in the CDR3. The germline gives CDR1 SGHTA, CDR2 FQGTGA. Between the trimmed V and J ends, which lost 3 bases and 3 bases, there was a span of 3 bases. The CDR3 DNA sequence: TGTGCCAGCAGCTTGGTTGGGGCCAACGTCCTGACTTTC. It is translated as CASSLVGANVLTF.

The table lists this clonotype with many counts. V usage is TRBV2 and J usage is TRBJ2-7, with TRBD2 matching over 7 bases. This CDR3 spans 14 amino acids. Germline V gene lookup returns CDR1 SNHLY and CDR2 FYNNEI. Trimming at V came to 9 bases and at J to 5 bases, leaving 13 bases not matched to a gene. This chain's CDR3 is CARQRVAGADEQYF. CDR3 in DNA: TGTGCCAGGCAGCGGGTGGCGGGAGCGGACGAGCAGTACTTC.

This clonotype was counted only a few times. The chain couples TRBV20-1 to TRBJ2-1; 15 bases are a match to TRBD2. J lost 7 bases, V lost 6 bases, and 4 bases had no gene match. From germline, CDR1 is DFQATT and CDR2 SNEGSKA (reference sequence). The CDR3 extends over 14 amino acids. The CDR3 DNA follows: TGCAGTGCCCCCGGACTAGCGGGGGGGAATGAGCAGTTCTTC. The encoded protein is CSAPGLAGGNEQFF.

This chain's CDR3 is CSVEVSETQYF. CDR3 coding DNA: TGCAGCGTTGAAGTCTCCGAGACCCAGTACTTC. This chain uses TRBV29-1 with TRBJ2-5; D gene unclear. The CDR3 is 11 amino acids. V lost 1 base and J 5 bases, leaving 5 bases between the germline ends. The germline V gene encodes CDR1 SQVTM and CDR2 ANQGSEA.

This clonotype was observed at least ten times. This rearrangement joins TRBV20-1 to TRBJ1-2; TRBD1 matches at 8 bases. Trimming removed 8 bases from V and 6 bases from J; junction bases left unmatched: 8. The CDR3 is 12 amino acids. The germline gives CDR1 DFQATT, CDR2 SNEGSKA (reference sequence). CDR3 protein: CSFDRGANGYTF. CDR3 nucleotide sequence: TGCAGTTTTGACAGGGGCGCGAATGGCTACACCTTC.

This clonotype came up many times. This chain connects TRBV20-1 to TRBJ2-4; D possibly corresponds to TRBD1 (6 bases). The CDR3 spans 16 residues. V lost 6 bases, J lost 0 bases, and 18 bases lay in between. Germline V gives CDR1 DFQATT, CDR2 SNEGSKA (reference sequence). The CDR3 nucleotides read TGCAGTGCCCCAAAGGGTCAGGGGCTAGCCAAAAACATTCAGTACTTC. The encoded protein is CSAPKGQGLAKNIQYF.

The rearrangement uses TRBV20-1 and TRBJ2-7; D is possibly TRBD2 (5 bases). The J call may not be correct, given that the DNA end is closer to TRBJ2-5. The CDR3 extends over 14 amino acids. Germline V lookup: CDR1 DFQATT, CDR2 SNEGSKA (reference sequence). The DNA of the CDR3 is TGCAGTGCCCCGTTCCGATTAGGCGGGGAGACCCAGTACTTC. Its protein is CSAPFRLGGETQYF.

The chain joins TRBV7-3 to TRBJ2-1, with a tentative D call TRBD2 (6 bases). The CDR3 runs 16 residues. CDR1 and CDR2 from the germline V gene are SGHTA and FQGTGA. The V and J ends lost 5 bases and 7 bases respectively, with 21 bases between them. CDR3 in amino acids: CASSLEGSRGSNEQFF. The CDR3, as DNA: TGTGCCAGCAGCCTGGAGGGGTCTAGAGGGAGTAATGAGCAGTTCTTC.

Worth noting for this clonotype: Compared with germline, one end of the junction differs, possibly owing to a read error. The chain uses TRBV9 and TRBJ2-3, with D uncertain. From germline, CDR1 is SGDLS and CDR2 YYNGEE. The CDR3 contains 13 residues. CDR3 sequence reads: CAGSTRATDTQYF. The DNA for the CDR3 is TGTGCCGGCAGCACCCGGGCCACAGATACGCAGTATTTT.

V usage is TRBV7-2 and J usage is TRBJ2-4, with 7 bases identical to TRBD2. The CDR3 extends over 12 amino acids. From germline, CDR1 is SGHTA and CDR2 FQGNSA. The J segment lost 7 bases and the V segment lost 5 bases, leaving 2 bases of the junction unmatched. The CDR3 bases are TGTGCCAGCAGCCCCGGGGGGAACATTCAGTACTTC. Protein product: CASSPGGNIQYF.